This entry describes one TCR beta chain. Germline assignment: CDR1 SGHTA and CDR2 FQGNSA. V shed 6 bases and J 1 base; nucleotides not matched to a gene: 4. The CDR3 runs 14 residues. This entry comes from a study of blood T cell repertoires in COVID-19. In the authors' methods: Reference gene primer amplification gave nucleated cell count estimates. Assay: immunoSEQ multiplex PCR; the TCRdb copy retains only in-frame clones and omits some. The V and J calls and the clone size are those of that table, but D and trimming were determined from the DNA. Among under 75,000 clones listed, 83% were seen once.

Material for sequencing was peripheral blood. The chain has TRBV7-2 and TRBJ2-7; 9 bases agree with TRBD2. This TCR was sampled from a human donor in a cohort sampled during active COVID-19. The CDR3 sequence: CASRPTSGSYEQYF. CDR3 nucleotides: TGTGCCAGCAGGCCGACTAGCGGATCCTACGAGCAGTACTTC.